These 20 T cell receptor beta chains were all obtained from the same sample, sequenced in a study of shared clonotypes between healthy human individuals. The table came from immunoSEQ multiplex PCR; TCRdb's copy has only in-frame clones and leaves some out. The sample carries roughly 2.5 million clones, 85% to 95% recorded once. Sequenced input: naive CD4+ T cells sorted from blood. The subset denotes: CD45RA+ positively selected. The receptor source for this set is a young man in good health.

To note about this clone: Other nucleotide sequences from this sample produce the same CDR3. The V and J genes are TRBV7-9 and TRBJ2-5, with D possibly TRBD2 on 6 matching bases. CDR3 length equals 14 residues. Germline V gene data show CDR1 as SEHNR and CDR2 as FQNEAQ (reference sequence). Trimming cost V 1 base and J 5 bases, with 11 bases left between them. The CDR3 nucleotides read TGTGCCAGCAGCTTAGTCTCCGGGGGTGAGACCCAGTACTTC. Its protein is CASSLVSGGETQYF.

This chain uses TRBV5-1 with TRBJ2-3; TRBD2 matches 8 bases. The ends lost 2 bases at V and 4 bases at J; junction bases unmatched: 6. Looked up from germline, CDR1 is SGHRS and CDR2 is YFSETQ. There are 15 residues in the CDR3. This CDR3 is CASSLQRGIADTQYF. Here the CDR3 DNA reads TGCGCCAGCAGCTTACAGCGGGGGATCGCAGATACGCAGTATTTT.

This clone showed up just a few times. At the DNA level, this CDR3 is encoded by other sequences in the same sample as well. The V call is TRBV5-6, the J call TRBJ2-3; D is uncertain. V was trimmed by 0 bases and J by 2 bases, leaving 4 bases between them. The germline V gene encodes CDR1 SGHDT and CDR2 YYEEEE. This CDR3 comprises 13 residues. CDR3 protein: CASSLVSTDTQYF. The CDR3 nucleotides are TGTGCCAGCAGCTTGGTGTCCACAGATACGCAGTATTTT.

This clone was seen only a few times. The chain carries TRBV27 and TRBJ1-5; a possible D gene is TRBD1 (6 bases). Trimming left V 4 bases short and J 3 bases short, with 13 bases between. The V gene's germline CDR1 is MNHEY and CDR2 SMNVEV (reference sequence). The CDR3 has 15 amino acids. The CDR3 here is CASSSGQLNNQPQHF. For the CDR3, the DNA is TGTGCCAGCAGTTCTGGACAGCTCAACAATCAGCCCCAGCATTTT.

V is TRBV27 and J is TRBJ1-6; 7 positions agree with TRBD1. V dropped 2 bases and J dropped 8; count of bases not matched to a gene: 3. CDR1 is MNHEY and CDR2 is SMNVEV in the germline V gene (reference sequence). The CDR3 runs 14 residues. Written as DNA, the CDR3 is TGTGCCAGCAGTTTAGGTAGGGGGCATTCACCCCTCCACTTT. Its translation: CASSLGRGHSPLHF.

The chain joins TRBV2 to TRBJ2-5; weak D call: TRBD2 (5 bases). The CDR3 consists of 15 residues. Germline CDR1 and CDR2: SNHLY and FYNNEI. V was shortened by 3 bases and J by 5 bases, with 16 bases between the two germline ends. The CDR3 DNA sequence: TGTGCCAGCAGTGAGGAGGCGGGCTTTGGGGAGACCCAGTACTTC. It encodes CASSEEAGFGETQYF.

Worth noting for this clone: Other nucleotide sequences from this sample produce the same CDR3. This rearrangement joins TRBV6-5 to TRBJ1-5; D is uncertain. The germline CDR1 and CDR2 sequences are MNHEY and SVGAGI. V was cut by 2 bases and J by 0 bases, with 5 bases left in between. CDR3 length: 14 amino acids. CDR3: CASSYGDSNQPQHF. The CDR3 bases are TGTGCCAGCAGTTACGGAGATAGCAATCAGCCCCAGCATTTT.

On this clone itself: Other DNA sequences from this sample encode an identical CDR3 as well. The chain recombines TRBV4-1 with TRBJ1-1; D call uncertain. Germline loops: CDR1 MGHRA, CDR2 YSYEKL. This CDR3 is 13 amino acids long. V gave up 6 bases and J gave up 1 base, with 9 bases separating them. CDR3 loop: CASSPGWNTEAFF. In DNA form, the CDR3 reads TGCGCCAGCAGTCCCGGATGGAACACTGAAGCTTTCTTT.

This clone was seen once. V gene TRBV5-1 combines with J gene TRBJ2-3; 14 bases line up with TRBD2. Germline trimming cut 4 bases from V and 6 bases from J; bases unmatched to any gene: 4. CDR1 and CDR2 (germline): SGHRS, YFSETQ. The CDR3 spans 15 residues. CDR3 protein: CASSAGTSGGDTQYF. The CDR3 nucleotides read TGCGCCAGCAGCGCGGGGACTAGCGGGGGCGATACGCAGTATTTT.

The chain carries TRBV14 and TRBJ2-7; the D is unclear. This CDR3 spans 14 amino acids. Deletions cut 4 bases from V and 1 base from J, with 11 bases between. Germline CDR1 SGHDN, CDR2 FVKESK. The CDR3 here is CASSRGGTSYEQYF. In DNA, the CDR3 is TGTGCCAGCAGCCGAGGCGGCACATCCTACGAGCAGTACTTC. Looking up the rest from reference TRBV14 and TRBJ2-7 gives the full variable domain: EAGVTQFPSHSVIEKGQTVTLRCDPISGHDNLYWYRRVMGKEIKFLLHFVKESKQDESGMPNNRFLAERTGGTYSTLKVQPAELEDSGVYFCASSRGGTSYEQYFGPGTRLTVT.

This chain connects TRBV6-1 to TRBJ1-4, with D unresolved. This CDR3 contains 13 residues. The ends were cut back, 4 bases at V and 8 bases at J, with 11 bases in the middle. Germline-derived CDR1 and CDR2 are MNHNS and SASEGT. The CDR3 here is CASSGGFGEKLFF. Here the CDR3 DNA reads TGTGCCAGCAGTGGAGGGTTTGGGGAAAAACTGTTTTTT.

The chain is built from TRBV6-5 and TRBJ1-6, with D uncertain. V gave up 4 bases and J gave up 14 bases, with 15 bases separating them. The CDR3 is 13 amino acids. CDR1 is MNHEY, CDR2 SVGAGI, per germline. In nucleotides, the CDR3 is TGTGCCAGCAGTTCCTTCACAGCCCTTACCCTCCACTTT. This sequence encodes CASSSFTALTLHF.

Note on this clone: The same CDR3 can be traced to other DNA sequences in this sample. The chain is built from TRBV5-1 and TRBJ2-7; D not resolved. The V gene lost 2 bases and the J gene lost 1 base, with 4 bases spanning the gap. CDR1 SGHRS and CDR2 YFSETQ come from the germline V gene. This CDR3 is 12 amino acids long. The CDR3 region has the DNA TGCGCCAGCAGCTTCGGGTCCTACGAGCAGTACTTC. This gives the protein CASSFGSYEQYF.

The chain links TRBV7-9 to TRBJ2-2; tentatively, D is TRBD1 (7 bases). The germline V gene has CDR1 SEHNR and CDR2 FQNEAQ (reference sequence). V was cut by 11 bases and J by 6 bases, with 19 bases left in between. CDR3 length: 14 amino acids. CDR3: CALSGRGDPGELFF. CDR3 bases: TGTGCCTTATCTGGCAGGGGGGATCCCGGGGAGCTGTTTTTT.

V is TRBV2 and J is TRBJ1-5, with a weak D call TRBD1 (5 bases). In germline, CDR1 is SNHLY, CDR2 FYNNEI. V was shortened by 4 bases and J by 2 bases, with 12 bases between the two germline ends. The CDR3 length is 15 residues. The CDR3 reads CASSVAGGGNQPQHF. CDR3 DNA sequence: TGTGCCAGCAGTGTCGCGGGAGGGGGCAATCAGCCCCAGCATTTT.

The CDR3 bases are TGTGCCAGCAGCATAAGCGGGAGCGGCTACAATGAGCAGTTCTTC. Protein: CASSISGSGYNEQFF. V gene TRBV7-9 combines with J gene TRBJ2-1; 8 positions match TRBD2. CDR1 and CDR2 (germline): SEHNR, FQNEAQ (reference sequence). Trimming removed 5 bases from V and 3 bases from J; junction bases left unmatched: 6. The CDR3 spans 15 residues.

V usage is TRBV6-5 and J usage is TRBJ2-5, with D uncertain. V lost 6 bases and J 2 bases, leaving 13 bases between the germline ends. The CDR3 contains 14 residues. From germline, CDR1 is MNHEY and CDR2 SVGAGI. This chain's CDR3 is CASSLHQLQETQYF. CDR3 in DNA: TGTGCCAGCAGCCTCCACCAGTTACAAGAGACCCAGTACTTC.

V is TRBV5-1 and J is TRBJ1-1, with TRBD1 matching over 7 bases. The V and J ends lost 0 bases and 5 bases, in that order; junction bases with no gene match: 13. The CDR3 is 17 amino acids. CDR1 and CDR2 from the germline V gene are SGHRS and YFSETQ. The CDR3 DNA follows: TGCGCCAGCAGCTTGGTAACTCCTACAGGGGAGAAAACTGAAGCTTTCTTT. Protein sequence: CASSLVTPTGEKTEAFF.

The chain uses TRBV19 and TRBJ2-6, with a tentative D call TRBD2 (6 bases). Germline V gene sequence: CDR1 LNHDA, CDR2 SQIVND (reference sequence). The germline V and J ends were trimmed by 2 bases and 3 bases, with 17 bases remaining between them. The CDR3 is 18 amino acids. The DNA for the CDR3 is TGTGCCAGTAGTATAATCGCGGGGCCTATATATGGGGCCAACGTCCTGACTTTC. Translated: CASSIIAGPIYGANVLTF. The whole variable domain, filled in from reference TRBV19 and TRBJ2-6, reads DGGITQSPKYLFRKEGQNVTLSCEQNLNHDAMYWYRQDPGQGLRLIYYSQIVNDFQKGDIAEGYSVSREKKESFPLTVTSAQKNPTAFYLCASSIIAGPIYGANVLTFGAGSRLTVL.

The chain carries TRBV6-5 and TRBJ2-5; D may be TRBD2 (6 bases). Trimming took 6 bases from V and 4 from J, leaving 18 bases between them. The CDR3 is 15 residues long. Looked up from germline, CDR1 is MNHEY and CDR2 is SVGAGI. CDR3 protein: CASSRRGGGGETQYF. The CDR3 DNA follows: TGTGCCAGCAGCAGACGTGGGGGAGGCGGAGAGACCCAGTACTTC.